This T cell receptor beta chain was sequenced in a study of shared clonotypes between healthy human individuals. The split of CD4+ cells yielded CD45RA+ naive and CD45RA-negative memory subsets. Assay: immunoSEQ multiplex PCR; the TCRdb copy retains only in-frame clones and omits some. Here the sample spans more than 1.2 million clones, just under 99% being singletons. In regard to this clone: What it binds is not known.

Whole-study findings and limits: Naive subsets tended to show greater estimated richness than memory subsets.

The germline V gene has CDR1 SGHRS and CDR2 YFSETQ. The CDR3 is 15 residues long. Trimming took off 0 bases at V and 6 bases at J, with 16 bases between the two ends. Material: naive CD4+ T cells sorted from blood. Subset here: CD45RA+ positively selected. The chain links TRBV5-1 to TRBJ2-7; no reliable D call. The clonotype originates from a young man in good health. Written as DNA, the CDR3 is TGCGCCAGCAGCTTGGCTGACGGCAGCTTCGGCGAGCAGTACTTC. This codes for CASSLADGSFGEQYF.